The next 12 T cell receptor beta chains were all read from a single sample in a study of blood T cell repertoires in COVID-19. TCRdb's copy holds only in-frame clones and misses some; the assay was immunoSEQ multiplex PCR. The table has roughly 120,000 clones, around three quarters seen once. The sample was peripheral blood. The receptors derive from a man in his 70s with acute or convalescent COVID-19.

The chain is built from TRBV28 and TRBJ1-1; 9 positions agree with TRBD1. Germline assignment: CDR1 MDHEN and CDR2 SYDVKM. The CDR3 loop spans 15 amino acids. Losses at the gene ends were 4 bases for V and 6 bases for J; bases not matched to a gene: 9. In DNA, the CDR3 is TGTGCCAGCAGTTACCCCACAGGGGGCGGTGCTGAAGCTTTCTTT. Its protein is CASSYPTGGGAEAFF.

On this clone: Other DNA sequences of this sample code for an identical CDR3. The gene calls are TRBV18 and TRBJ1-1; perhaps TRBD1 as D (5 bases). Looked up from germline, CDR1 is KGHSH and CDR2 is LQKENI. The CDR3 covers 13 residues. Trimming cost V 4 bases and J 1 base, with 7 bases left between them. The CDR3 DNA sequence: TGTGCCAGCTCACAAGGGGAGAACACTGAAGCTTTCTTT. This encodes CASSQGENTEAFF.

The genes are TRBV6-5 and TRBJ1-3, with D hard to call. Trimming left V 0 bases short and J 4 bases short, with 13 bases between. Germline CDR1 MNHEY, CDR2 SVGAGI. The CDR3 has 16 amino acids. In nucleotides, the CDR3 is TGTGCCAGCAGTTACTCCGCAGACCTGCGGGGAAACACCATATATTTT. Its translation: CASSYSADLRGNTIYF.

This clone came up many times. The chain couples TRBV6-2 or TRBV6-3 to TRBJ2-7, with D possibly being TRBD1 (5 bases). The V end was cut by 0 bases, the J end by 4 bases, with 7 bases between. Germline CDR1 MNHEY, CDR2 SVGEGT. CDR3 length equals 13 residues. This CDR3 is CASSYSAGYEQYF. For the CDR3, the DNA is TGTGCCAGCAGTTACTCCGCAGGGTACGAGCAGTACTTC.

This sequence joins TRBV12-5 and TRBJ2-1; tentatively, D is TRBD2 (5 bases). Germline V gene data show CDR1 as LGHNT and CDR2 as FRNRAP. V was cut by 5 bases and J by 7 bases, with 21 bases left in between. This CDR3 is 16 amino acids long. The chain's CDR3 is CASGTPRGARGNEQFF. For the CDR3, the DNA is TGTGCTAGTGGTACCCCACGGGGAGCCCGGGGAAATGAGCAGTTCTTC.

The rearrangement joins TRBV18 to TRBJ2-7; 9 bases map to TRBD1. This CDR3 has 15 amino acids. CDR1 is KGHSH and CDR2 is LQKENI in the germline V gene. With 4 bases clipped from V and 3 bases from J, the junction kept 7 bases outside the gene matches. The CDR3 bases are TGTGCCAGCTCACAACCCGGGACAGGGTACTACGAGCAGTACTTC. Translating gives CASSQPGTGYYEQYF.

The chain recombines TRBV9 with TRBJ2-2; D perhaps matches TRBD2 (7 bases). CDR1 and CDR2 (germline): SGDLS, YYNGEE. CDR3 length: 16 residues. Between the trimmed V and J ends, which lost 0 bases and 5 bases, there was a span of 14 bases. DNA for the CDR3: TGTGCCAGCAGCGTAGTTGCGGGGGCGCCTACCGGGGAGCTGTTTTTT. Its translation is CASSVVAGAPTGELFF.

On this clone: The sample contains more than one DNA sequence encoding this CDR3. CDR3 amino acids: CASSLEGRGMGGYTF. Here the CDR3 DNA reads TGTGCCAGCAGCTTAGAGGGGCGGGGGATGGGGGGCTACACCTTC. The rearrangement uses TRBV7-2 and TRBJ1-2, with a weak D call TRBD1 (5 bases). The CDR3 consists of 15 residues. V shed 1 base and J shed 8 bases, with 17 bases lying between them. CDR1 is SGHTA and CDR2 is FQGNSA in the germline V gene.

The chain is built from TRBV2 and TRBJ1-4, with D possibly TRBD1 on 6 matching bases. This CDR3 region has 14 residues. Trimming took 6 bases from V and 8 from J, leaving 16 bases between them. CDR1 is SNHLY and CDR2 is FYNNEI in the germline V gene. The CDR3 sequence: CASRGVGTTEKLFF. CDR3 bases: TGTGCCAGCAGGGGGGTGGGGACAACCGAAAAACTGTTTTTT.

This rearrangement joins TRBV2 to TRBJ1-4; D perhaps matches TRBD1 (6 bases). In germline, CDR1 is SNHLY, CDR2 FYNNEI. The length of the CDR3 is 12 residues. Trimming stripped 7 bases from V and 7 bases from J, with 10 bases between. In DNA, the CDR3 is TGTGCCAGCAACAGGGAGAGTGAAAAACTGTTTTTT. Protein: CASNRESEKLFF.

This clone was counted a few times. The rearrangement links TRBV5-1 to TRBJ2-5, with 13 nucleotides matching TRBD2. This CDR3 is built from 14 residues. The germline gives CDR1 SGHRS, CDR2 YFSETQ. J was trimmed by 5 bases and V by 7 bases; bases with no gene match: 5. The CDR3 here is CASGLAGEGETQYF. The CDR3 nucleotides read TGCGCCAGCGGACTAGCGGGAGAGGGGGAGACCCAGTACTTC.

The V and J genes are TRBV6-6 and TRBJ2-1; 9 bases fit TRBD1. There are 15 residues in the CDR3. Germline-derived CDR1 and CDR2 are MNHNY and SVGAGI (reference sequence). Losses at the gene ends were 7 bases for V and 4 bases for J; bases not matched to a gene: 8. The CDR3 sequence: CASNQDRGGYNEQFF. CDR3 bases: TGTGCCAGCAATCAAGACAGGGGGGGGTACAATGAGCAGTTCTTC.